This TCR beta chain was found in a study of T cell repertoires in cytomegalovirus infection. Overall study: Signatures in public TCR beta sequences pointed to both CMV infection and matching HLA type. Regarding the study as a whole: Clonotypes of TCR beta that were HLA-C-restricted and CMV-specific dominated the ex vivo response.

In TCRdb, the reads were re-called with MiXCR into one record per CDR3 protein. The data show 490,000 or so distinct CDR3 sequences, about 10% seen once. The sample holds many counts of this clonotype. Its cognate antigen is unknown. The germline CDR1 and CDR2 sequences are LNHDA and SQIVND (reference sequence). V lost 8 bases and J lost 6; bases outside the gene matches: 5. The CDR3 sequence is 14 residues long. The sample consisted of PBMCs. The sequence derives from a human donor in good health (CMV status not recorded). Some clones in this sample may be carry-over from other donors' samples. This rearrangement joins TRBV19 to TRBJ2-1, with TRBD2 identical over 12 bases. For the CDR3, the DNA is TGTGCCAGTTCAGGACTAGCGGGGTTCAATGAGCAGTTCTTC. This gives the protein CASSGLAGFNEQFF.